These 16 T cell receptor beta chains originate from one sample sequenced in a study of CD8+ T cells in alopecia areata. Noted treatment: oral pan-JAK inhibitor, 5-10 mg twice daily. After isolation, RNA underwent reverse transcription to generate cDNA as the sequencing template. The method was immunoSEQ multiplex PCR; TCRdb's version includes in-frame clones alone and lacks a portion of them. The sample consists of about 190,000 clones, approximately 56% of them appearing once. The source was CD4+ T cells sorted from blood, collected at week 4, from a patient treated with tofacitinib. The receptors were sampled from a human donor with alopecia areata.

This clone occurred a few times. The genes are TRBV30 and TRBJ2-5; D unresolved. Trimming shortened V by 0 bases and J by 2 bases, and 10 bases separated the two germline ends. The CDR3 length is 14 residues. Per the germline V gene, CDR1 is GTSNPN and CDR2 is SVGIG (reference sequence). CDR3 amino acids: CAWSVRQLQETQYF. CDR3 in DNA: TGTGCCTGGAGTGTACGGCAGCTTCAAGAGACCCAGTACTTC.

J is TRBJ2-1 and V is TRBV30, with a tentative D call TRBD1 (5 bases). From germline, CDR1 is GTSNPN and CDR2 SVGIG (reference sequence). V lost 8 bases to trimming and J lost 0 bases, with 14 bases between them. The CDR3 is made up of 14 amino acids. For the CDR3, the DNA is TGTGCCGGGGTGGGGCTTAGCTCCTACAATGAGCAGTTCTTC. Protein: CAGVGLSSYNEQFF.

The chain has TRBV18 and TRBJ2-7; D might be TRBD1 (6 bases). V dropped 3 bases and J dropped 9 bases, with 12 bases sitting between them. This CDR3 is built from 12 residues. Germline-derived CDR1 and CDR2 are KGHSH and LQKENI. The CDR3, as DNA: TGTGCCAGCTCACCCGACCAGGGGAGGCAGTACTTC. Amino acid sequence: CASSPDQGRQYF.

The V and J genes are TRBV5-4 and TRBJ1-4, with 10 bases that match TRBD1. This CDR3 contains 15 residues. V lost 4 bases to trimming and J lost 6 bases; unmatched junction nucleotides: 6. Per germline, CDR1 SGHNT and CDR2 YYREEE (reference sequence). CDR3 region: CASSQRTGGDEKLFF. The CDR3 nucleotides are TGTGCCAGCAGCCAACGGACAGGGGGAGATGAAAAACTGTTTTTT.

CDR3 bases: TGTGCCAGCTCGACACTCCGATCTAGCACAGATACGCAGTATTTT. It translates to CASSTLRSSTDTQYF. The chain is built from TRBV18 and TRBJ2-3; no clear D. V was clipped by 6 bases and J by 0 bases, with 13 bases between them. Germline CDR1 is KGHSH and CDR2 is LQKENI. The CDR3 runs 15 residues.

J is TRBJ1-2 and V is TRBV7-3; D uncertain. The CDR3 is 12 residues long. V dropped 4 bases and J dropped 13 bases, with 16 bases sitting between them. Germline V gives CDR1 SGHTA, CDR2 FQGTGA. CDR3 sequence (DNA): TGTGCCAGCAGCTCCCCCTACAGTCATCTCACCTTC. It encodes CASSSPYSHLTF.

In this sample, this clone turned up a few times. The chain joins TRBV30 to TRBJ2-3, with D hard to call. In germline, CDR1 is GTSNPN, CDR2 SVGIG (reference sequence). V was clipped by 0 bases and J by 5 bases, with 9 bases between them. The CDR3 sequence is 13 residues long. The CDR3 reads CAWSVPALDTQYF. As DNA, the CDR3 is TGTGCCTGGAGTGTACCTGCACTAGATACGCAGTATTTT.

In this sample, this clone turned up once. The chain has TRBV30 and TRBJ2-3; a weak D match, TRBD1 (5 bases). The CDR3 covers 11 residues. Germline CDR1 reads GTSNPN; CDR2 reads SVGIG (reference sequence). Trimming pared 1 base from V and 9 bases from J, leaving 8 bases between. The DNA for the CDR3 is TGTGCCTGGAGTGGCCAGGGCACGCAGTATTTT. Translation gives CAWSGQGTQYF. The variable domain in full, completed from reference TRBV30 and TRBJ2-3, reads SQTIHQWPATLVQPVGSPLSLECTVEGTSNPNLYWYRQAAGRGLQLLFYSVGIGQISSEVPQNLSASRPQDRQFILSSKKLLLSDSGFYLCAWSGQGTQYFGPGTRLTVL.

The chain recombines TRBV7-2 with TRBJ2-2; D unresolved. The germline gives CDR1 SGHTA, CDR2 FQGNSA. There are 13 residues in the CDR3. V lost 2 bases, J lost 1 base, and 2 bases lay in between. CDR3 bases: TGTGCCAGCAGCTTATTGAACACCGGGGAGCTGTTTTTT. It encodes CASSLLNTGELFF.

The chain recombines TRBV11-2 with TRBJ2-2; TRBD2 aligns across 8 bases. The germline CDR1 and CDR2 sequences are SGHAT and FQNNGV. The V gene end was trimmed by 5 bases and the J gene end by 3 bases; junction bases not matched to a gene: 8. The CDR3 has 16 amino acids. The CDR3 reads CASSAQREQDTGELFF. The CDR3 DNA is TGTGCCAGCAGCGCCCAGCGGGAGCAGGACACCGGGGAGCTGTTTTTT.

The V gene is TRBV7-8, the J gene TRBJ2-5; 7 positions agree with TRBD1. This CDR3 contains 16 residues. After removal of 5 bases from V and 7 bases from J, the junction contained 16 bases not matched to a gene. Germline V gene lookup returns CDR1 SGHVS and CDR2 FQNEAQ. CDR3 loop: CASSKRGTDSFGTQYF. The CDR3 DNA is TGTGCCAGCAGCAAAAGGGGGACAGACAGTTTCGGGACCCAGTACTTC.

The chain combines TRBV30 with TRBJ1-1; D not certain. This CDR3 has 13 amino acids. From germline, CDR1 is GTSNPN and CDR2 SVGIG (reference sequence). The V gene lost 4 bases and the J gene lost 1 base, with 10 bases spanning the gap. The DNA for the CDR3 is TGTGCCTGGATGGGTCAGCCGAACACTGAAGCTTTCTTT. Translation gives CAWMGQPNTEAFF. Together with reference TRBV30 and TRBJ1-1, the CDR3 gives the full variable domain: SQTIHQWPATLVQPVGSPLSLECTVEGTSNPNLYWYRQAAGRGLQLLFYSVGIGQISSEVPQNLSASRPQDRQFILSSKKLLLSDSGFYLCAWMGQPNTEAFFGQGTRLTVV.

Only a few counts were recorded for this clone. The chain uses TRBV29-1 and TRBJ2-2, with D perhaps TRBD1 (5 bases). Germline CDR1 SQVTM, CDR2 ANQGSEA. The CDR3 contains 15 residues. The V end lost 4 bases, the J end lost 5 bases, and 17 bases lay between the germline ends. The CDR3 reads CSVVRQGSWTGELFF. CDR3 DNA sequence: TGCAGCGTTGTTAGGCAGGGAAGTTGGACCGGGGAGCTGTTTTTT.

CDR3 DNA: TGTGCCAGCAGCGTAGTAGGGGGGTCCGTCGAGCAGTACTTC. It encodes CASSVVGGSVEQYF. This rearrangement joins TRBV9 to TRBJ2-7, with D tentatively TRBD1 or TRBD2 (6 bases each). This CDR3 comprises 14 residues. V was clipped by 0 bases and J by 6 bases, with 13 bases between them. From germline, CDR1 is SGDLS and CDR2 YYNGEE.

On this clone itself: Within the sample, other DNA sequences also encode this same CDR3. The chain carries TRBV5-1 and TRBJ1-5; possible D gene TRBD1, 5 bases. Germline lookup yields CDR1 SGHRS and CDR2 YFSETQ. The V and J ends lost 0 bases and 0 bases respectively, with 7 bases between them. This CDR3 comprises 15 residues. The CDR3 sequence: CASSLDRGSNQPQHF. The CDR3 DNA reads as TGCGCCAGCAGCTTGGATAGGGGTAGCAATCAGCCCCAGCATTTT.

The CDR3 DNA follows: TGTGCCAGCAGTGAAGCAAGTCAAGGGACTGGCTACACCTTC. It encodes CASSEASQGTGYTF. The chain carries TRBV2 and TRBJ1-2, with D possibly being TRBD1 (5 bases). Germline loops: CDR1 SNHLY, CDR2 FYNNEI. CDR3 length: 14 amino acids. The V and J ends lost 0 bases and 7 bases respectively, with 12 bases between them.